What follows are 17 T cell receptor beta chains derived from one specimen sequenced in a study of identical twins. TCRdb re-called the 5' RACE reads through MiXCR, storing one row per CDR3 protein. Among a few hundred thousand distinct CDR3 sequences listed, 10% to 13% were seen once. The sequencing sample was made of memory T cells sorted from blood. The receptor set was obtained from a man aged 50-59 years in good health.

This clonotype appeared a few times. V is TRBV29-1 and J is TRBJ1-1, with a tentative D call TRBD1 (5 bases). With 7 bases removed from V and 7 bases from J, the gap between germline ends came to 16 bases. In germline, CDR1 is SQVTM, CDR2 ANQGSEA. The CDR3 is 12 residues long. CDR3 nucleotide sequence: TGCAGCGCAAGGGGCGGTGATAATGAAGCTTTCTTT. Its translation: CSARGGDNEAFF.

The chain recombines TRBV6-6 with TRBJ1-1, with D possibly matching TRBD1 (5 bases). The CDR3 consists of 12 residues. Germline loops: CDR1 MNHNY, CDR2 SVGAGI (reference sequence). The germline V and J ends were trimmed by 4 bases and 7 bases, with 10 bases remaining between them. CDR3 in amino acids: CASSSGPREAFF. DNA of the CDR3: TGTGCCAGCAGTTCGGGACCCCGTGAAGCTTTCTTT.

The chain carries TRBV9 and TRBJ2-1, with 7 bases aligning to TRBD2. Germline V gene sequence: CDR1 SGDLS, CDR2 YYNGEE. The V segment lost 0 bases and the J segment 6 bases; nucleotides outside the gene matches: 6. This CDR3 has 15 residues. As DNA, the CDR3 is TGTGCCAGCAGCGTAGTGGGAGGGCCAGGCAATGAGCAGTTCTTC. Translating it yields CASSVVGGPGNEQFF.

This clonotype was observed a handful of times. This chain connects TRBV20-1 to TRBJ2-5; D is uncertain. In germline, CDR1 is DFQATT, CDR2 SNEGSKA (reference sequence). The CDR3 is 10 amino acids. V was clipped by 2 bases and J by 4 bases, with 2 bases between them. The CDR3 bases are TGCAGTGCTAGAATAGAGACCCAGTACTTC. Translated, it gives CSARIETQYF.

The chain uses TRBV20-1 and TRBJ1-3; D might be TRBD1 (6 bases). V was trimmed by 3 bases and J by 4 bases, leaving 10 bases between them. Germline V gene lookup returns CDR1 DFQATT and CDR2 SNEGSKA (reference sequence). CDR3 size: 13 residues. The CDR3 is CSASWTVGNTIYF. CDR3 DNA sequence: TGCAGTGCTAGCTGGACAGTCGGAAACACCATATATTTT.

This clonotype was found many times. The genes are TRBV29-1 and TRBJ2-3, with 7 bases aligning to TRBD2. The germline V gene has CDR1 SQVTM and CDR2 ANQGSEA. The CDR3 is 17 residues long. V lost 0 bases and J lost 0; bases outside the gene matches: 9. CDR3 sequence: CSVEEPSGAGSTDTQYF. The CDR3 coding sequence is TGCAGCGTTGAAGAACCAAGCGGAGCGGGGAGCACAGATACGCAGTATTTT.

V usage is TRBV28 and J usage is TRBJ2-1; TRBD1 aligns across 7 bases. Unmatched junction bases numbered 17, after V lost 6 bases and J lost 0 bases. Per germline, CDR1 MDHEN and CDR2 SYDVKM. This CDR3 has 19 residues. CDR3 DNA: TGTGCCAGCAGCCCCTATGGACTTGGGACAGCGAGCTCCTACAATGAGCAGTTCTTC. Its translation is CASSPYGLGTASSYNEQFF.

The V call is TRBV5-6, the J call TRBJ1-5; D might be TRBD1 (5 bases). The CDR3 covers 16 residues. CDR1 is SGHDT and CDR2 is YYEEEE in the germline V gene. Trimming removed 1 base at V and 6 bases at J, with 17 bases between. CDR3 residues: CASSLLRQGRSQPQHF. CDR3 coding DNA: TGTGCCAGCAGCTTGCTGAGGCAGGGACGTTCTCAGCCCCAGCATTTT.

The V and J genes are TRBV5-1 and TRBJ2-3; 13 bases agree with TRBD2. CDR1 and CDR2 (germline): SGHRS, YFSETQ. The CDR3 runs to 16 residues. V was pared by 3 bases and J by 1 base, with 2 bases of the junction left unmatched. The CDR3 sequence: CASSSGTSGGTDTQYF. In DNA form, the CDR3 reads TGCGCCAGCAGCTCAGGGACTAGCGGGGGCACAGATACGCAGTATTTT.

Ten or more counts support this clonotype. The chain is built from TRBV4-1 and TRBJ2-7, with D unclear. The CDR3 loop spans 15 amino acids. Looked up from germline, CDR1 is MGHRA and CDR2 is YSYEKL. V shed 4 bases and J shed 0 bases, with 13 bases lying between them. The DNA of the CDR3 is TGCGCCAGCAGCCGATCCTCCTCGGGCTCCTACGAGCAGTACTTC. It specifies CASSRSSSGSYEQYF.

This clonotype was picked up a small number of times. V and J are TRBV28 and TRBJ2-7; possibly TRBD1 for D (5 bases). Deletions cut 3 bases from V and 1 base from J, with 13 bases between. Per germline, CDR1 MDHEN and CDR2 SYDVKM. CDR3 length equals 15 residues. The CDR3 loop reads CASSFQGLGSYEQYF. The CDR3 coding sequence is TGTGCCAGCAGTTTCCAGGGTTTGGGATCCTACGAGCAGTACTTC.

This chain connects TRBV7-2 to TRBJ2-1; 11 bases fit TRBD2. This CDR3 has 15 residues. The ends lost 5 bases at V and 12 bases at J; junction bases unmatched: 12. In germline, CDR1 is SGHTA, CDR2 FQGNSA. CDR3 DNA: TGTGCCAGCAGCCCACACAGTGGGCTAGCGGGAGGGCAGTTCTTC. As protein: CASSPHSGLAGGQFF.

This clonotype appeared once. The V gene is TRBV30, the J gene TRBJ2-2; TRBD2 aligns across 9 bases. V gave up 3 bases and J gave up 6 bases; unmatched junction bases: 11. The CDR3 runs to 16 residues. Germline lookup yields CDR1 GTSNPN and CDR2 SVGIG (reference sequence). CDR3 region: CAWSFGLAWAAGELFF. The CDR3 coding sequence is TGTGCCTGGAGCTTCGGACTAGCGTGGGCGGCCGGGGAGCTGTTTTTT. The complete variable domain, with remaining parts taken from reference TRBV30 and TRBJ2-2, reads SQTIHQWPATLVQPVGSPLSLECTVEGTSNPNLYWYRQAAGRGLQLLFYSVGIGQISSEVPQNLSASRPQDRQFILSSKKLLLSDSGFYLCAWSFGLAWAAGELFFGEGSRLTVL.

The chain recombines TRBV18 with TRBJ1-3; TRBD1 agrees at 7 bases. The V and J ends lost 6 bases and 3 bases, in that order; junction bases with no gene match: 5. Germline V lookup: CDR1 KGHSH, CDR2 LQKENI. The CDR3 runs 14 residues. CDR3 amino acids: CASSEGASGNTIYF. The CDR3 DNA follows: TGTGCCAGCTCCGAGGGGGCGAGTGGAAACACCATATATTTT. Combining the CDR3 with reference TRBV18 and TRBJ1-3 gives the whole variable domain NAGVMQNPRHLVRRRGQEARLRCSPMKGHSHVYWYRQLPEEGLKFMVYLQKENIIDESGMPKERFSAEFPKEGPSILRIQQVVRGDSAAYFCASSEGASGNTIYFGEGSWLTVV.

The chain combines TRBV5-1 with TRBJ2-7; unclear D gene. V was pared by 0 bases and J by 0 bases, with 10 bases between. The germline gives CDR1 SGHRS, CDR2 YFSETQ. The CDR3 loop spans 15 amino acids. The CDR3 region is CASSLAGRSSYEQYF. The CDR3 DNA is TGCGCCAGCAGCTTGGCCGGCCGAAGCTCCTACGAGCAGTACTTC. Full variable domain (remainder filled in from reference TRBV5-1 and TRBJ2-7): KAGVTQTPRYLIKTRGQQVTLSCSPISGHRSVSWYQQTPGQGLQFLFEYFSETQRNKGNFPGRFSGRQFSNSRSEMNVSTLELGDSALYLCASSLAGRSSYEQYFGPGTRLTVT.

This sequence joins TRBV20-1 and TRBJ2-3, with 13 bases lining up with TRBD2. The CDR3 is 15 residues long. CDR1 is DFQATT, CDR2 SNEGSKA, per germline (reference sequence). The V and J ends lost 5 bases and 0 bases, in that order; junction bases with no gene match: 2. The CDR3: CSAVTSGGSTDTQYF. The CDR3 coding sequence is TGCAGTGCTGTGACTAGCGGGGGGAGCACAGATACGCAGTATTTT.

The chain links TRBV7-6 to TRBJ2-3; 7 positions match TRBD1. With V trimmed by 5 bases and J by 6 bases, 11 bases remained unmatched. This CDR3 is built from 15 residues. CDR1 and CDR2 (germline): SGHVS, FNYEAQ. The CDR3 DNA reads TGTGCCAGCAGCAAACGGACAGGCTCAGAGGATACGCAGTATTTT. This gives the protein CASSKRTGSEDTQYF.